This T cell receptor beta chain was identified during a study of cytomegalovirus exposure and HLA in healthy donors. Researchers ran the PCR with 60 Vbeta and 13 Jbeta primers. TCRdb keeps only in-frame clones here, not all; method: immunoSEQ multiplex PCR. The table gives about 140,000 clones; the top ten clones make up around 0.96% of it. The CDR3 has 14 amino acids. Trimming took off 6 bases at V and 0 bases at J, with 12 bases between the two ends. Germline CDR1 reads MNHNS; CDR2 reads SASEGT. The material sequenced was PBMCs. The chain uses TRBV6-1 and TRBJ2-7; the D gene is possibly TRBD2 (5 bases). The clonotype originates from a male donor in good health and CMV-seronegative. Written as DNA, the CDR3 is TGTGCCAGCAGGCAGGAGGTTGCCTCCTACGAGCAGTACTTC. This gives the protein CASRQEVASYEQYF.